A selection of T cell receptor beta chains follows, all from one sample in a study of CD4 T cells in relation to SARS-CoV-2 and coronaviruses. The assay was immunoSEQ multiplex PCR, and TCRdb's table has in-frame clones only and misses some. The sample has approximately 60,000 clones; around 90% are singletons. The specimen was naive CD4+ T cells from PBMCs. These receptors came from an adult with COVID-19. Both conserved end residues are part of each CDR3. The D gene is left open where the match is weak. Part of the rows lack a size; the others show once, few, many or a class for expanded clones.

d_gene | j_gene | abundance | v_gene | len | CDR3nt | CDR3aa
TRBD2 | TRBJ2-1 | NA | TRBV7-3 | 16 | TGTGCCAGCAGCTCGGCGGGGACTAGCCGCCGAAATGAGCAGTTCTTC | CASSSAGTSRRNEQFF
TRBD2 | TRBJ2-3 | NA | TRBV6-4 | 14 | TGTGCCAGCAGTCCGACTAGCGGTACAGATACGCAGTATTTT | CASSPTSGTDTQYF
NA | TRBJ2-2 | NA | TRBV24-1 | 15 | TGTGCCACCAGTTTATCAGGGGTCTTCGCCGGGGAGCTGTTTTTT | CATSLSGVFAGELFF
TRBD1 | TRBJ2-7 | NA | TRBV3-1/TRBV3-2 | 16 | TGTGCCAGCAGCCCGGTCCCCGGACAGGGAACCTACGAGCAGTACTTC | CASSPVPGQGTYEQYF
NA | TRBJ1-2 | NA | TRBV30 | 15 | TGTGCCTGGAGTCCCCCCTGGGAGTCCATCTATGGCTACACCTTC | CAWSPPWESIYGYTF
NA | TRBJ2-3 | NA | TRBV7-8 | 12 | TGTGCCAGCAGCCCCTACACAGATACGCAGTATTTT | CASSPYTDTQYF
TRBD2 | TRBJ2-3 | NA | TRBV28 | 13 | TGTGCCAGCGGACTAGCGAGCACAGATACGCAGTATTTT | CASGLASTDTQYF
TRBD2 | TRBJ2-1 | once | TRBV2 | 11 | TGTGCCAGCAGCTTGGGACTAGAGCAGTTCTTC | CASSLGLEQFF
TRBD1 | TRBJ2-1 | once | TRBV5-1 | 16 | TGCGCCAGCAGCTCATTAAAACCGGGACAGGGGCATGAGCAGTTCTTC | CASSSLKPGQGHEQFF
TRBD1 | TRBJ2-1 | NA | TRBV10-3 | 14 | TGTGCCATCAGTAACAGTCAGGGGGCTCGTGAGCAGTTCTTC | CAISNSQGAREQFF
NA | TRBJ2-3 | NA | TRBV28 | 14 | TGTGCCAGCATCTCGGCGTTAGTCACAGATACGCAGTATTTT | CASISALVTDTQYF
NA | TRBJ2-5 | NA | TRBV19 | 14 | TGTGCCAGTAGTATCCAGGGTGGGTCTGAGACCCAGTACTTC | CASSIQGGSETQYF
TRBD2 | TRBJ2-1 | NA | TRBV7-8 | 16 | TGTGCCAGCAGCTTAAGCGGGACTAGTGGCTACAATGAGCAGTTCTTC | CASSLSGTSGYNEQFF
NA | TRBJ2-1 | NA | TRBV9 | 15 | TGTGCCAGCAGCGTAGGTATGGACTACTACAATGAGCAGTTCTTC | CASSVGMDYYNEQFF
NA | TRBJ2-2 | NA | TRBV7-3 | 13 | TGTGCCAGCAGCTGGGTAAACACCGGGGAGCTGTTTTTT | CASSWVNTGELFF
TRBD2 | TRBJ2-2 | NA | TRBV30 | 16 | TGTGCCTGGAGTATGACCGGACTAGCGAGGTCCGGGGAGCTGTTTTTT | CAWSMTGLARSGELFF
TRBD2 | TRBJ2-5 | NA | TRBV28 | 15 | TGTGCCAGCAGTTCCCGTGGAGCGGGATTGGAGACCCAGTACTTC | CASSSRGAGLETQYF
NA | TRBJ1-1 | NA | TRBV5-1 | 14 | TGCGCCAGCAGCGGGTCAGAGCTCGGCACTGAAGCTTTCTTT | CASSGSELGTEAFF
TRBD2 | TRBJ2-3 | NA | TRBV28 | 15 | TGTGCCAGCGGGGGACTAGCGGGAGTTGGAGATACGCAGTATTTT | CASGGLAGVGDTQYF
NA | TRBJ2-5 | once | TRBV30 | 12 | TGTGCCTGGAGGAGAGGAATTGGGACCCAGTACTTC | CAWRRGIGTQYF
NA | TRBJ1-3 | NA | TRBV5-4 | 16 | TGTGCCAGCAGCCCACCCGGGACAAACACTGGAAACACCATATATTTT | CASSPPGTNTGNTIYF
TRBD1 | TRBJ2-1 | NA | TRBV4-3 | 14 | TGCGCCAGCAGCTATGGACAGGGCTACAATGAGCAGTTCTTC | CASSYGQGYNEQFF
NA | TRBJ2-5 | NA | TRBV12-3/TRBV12-4 | 13 | TGTGCCAGCAGATCAACAGTTCTGGAGACCCAGTACTTC | CASRSTVLETQYF
NA | TRBJ2-1 | NA | TRBV28 | 16 | TGTGCCAGCAGTTTACGGTTGGGGGTCGCCTACAATGAGCAGTTCTTC | CASSLRLGVAYNEQFF
NA | TRBJ2-2 | once | TRBV12-3/TRBV12-4 | 13 | TGTGCCACTCGATCGGAGTACACCGGGGAGCTGTTTTTT | CATRSEYTGELFF
NA | TRBJ2-2 | NA | TRBV7-9 | 14 | TGTGCCAGCAGCTTACTTGTTAACACCGGGGAGCTGTTTTTT | CASSLLVNTGELFF